This record covers a single TCR beta chain. The target antigen is unknown. The entry originates in a study of naive and memory T cell subsets. The study's findings and limits: Possibly reflecting memory cells re-expressing CD45RA, a few larger clonotypes occurred in naive repertoires, especially CD8.

An equimolar mix of two oligonucleotides served as the beta constant-region primer for TRBC1 and TRBC2. Nested alpha and beta constant-region primers with the SP2 primer drove four PCR rounds on ligated cDNA. A single record per CDR3 protein comes from TCRdb applying MiXCR to the UMI-ligation and nested PCR reads. This table holds about 140,000 distinct CDR3 sequences, more than 15% found once. Germline CDR1 SGDLS, CDR2 YYNGEE. This CDR3 region has 13 residues. V lost 2 bases and J lost 4, with 6 bases in between. This TCR came from a human donor in good health. Source material: naive CD8+ T cells from blood. The gene calls are TRBV9 and TRBJ2-2; the D is unclear. Written as DNA, the CDR3 is TGTGCCAGCAGCGTTTTGGGCACCGGGGAGCTGTTTTTT. Encoded protein: CASSVLGTGELFF.